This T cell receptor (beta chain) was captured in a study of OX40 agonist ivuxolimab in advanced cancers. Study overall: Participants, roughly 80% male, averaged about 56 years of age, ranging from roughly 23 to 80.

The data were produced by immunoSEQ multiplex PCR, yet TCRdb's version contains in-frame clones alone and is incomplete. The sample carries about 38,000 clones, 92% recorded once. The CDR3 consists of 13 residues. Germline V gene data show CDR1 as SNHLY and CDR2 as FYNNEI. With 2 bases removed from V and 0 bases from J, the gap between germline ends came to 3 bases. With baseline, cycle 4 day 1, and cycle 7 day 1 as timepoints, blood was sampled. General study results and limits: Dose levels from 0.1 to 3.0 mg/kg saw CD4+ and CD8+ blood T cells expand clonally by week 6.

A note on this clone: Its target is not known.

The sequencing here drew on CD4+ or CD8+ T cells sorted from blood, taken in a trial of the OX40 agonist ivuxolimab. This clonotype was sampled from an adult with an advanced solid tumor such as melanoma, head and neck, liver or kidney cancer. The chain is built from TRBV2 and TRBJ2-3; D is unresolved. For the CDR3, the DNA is TGTGCCAGCAGTGAACTGAGCACAGATACGCAGTATTTT. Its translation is CASSELSTDTQYF.